This T cell receptor beta chain was sequenced for a study of response to subunit inactivated influenza vaccine. The germline V gene encodes CDR1 MNHEY and CDR2 SVGEGT. V lost 8 bases to trimming and J lost 1 base, with 14 bases between them. The CDR3 runs to 14 residues. Whole-study results and caveats: Authors suggested that a seasonal influenza vaccination recruits few new T cells each time.

TCRdb redid the calling of the RT-PCR reads with MiXCR, one entry per CDR3 protein. The sample holds 280,000 or so distinct CDR3 sequences, less than 25% seen once. Comment on this clonotype: Its target is unknown.

This receptor was obtained from a man aged 45 to 75 who received an inactivated influenza vaccine. The chain recombines TRBV6-2 or TRBV6-3 with TRBJ2-5; possible D gene TRBD1, 6 bases. The specimen was PBMCs from blood, collected 21 months after vaccination. The CDR3 loop reads CASREGVSQETQYF. In DNA form, the CDR3 reads TGTGCCAGCCGAGAGGGGGTTTCCCAAGAGACCCAGTACTTC.